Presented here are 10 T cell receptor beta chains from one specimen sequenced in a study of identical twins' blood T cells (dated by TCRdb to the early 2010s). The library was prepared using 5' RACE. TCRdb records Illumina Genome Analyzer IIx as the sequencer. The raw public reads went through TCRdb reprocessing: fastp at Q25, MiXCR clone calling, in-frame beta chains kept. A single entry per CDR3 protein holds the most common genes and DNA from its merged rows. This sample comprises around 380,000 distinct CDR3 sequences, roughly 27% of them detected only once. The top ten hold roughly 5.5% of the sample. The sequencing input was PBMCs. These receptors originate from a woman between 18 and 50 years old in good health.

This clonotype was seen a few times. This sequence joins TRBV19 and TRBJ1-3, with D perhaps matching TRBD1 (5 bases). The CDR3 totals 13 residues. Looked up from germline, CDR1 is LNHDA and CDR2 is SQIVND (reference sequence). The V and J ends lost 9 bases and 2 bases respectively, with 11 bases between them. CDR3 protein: CASQQETGNTIYF. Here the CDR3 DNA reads TGTGCCAGCCAACAGGAAACTGGAAACACCATATATTTT.

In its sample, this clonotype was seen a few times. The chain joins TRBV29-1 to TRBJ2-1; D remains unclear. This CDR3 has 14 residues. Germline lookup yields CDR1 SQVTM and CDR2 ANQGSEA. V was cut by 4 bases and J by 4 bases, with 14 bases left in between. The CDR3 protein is CSVVGSLLYNEQFF. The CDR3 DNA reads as TGCAGCGTTGTAGGCTCCCTATTGTACAATGAGCAGTTCTTC.

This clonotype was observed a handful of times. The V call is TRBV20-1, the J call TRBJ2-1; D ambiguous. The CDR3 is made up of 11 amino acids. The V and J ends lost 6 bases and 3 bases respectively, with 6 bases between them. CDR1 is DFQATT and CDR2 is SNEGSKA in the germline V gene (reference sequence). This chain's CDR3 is CSAFFYNEQFF. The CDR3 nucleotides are TGCAGTGCCTTCTTCTACAATGAGCAGTTCTTC.

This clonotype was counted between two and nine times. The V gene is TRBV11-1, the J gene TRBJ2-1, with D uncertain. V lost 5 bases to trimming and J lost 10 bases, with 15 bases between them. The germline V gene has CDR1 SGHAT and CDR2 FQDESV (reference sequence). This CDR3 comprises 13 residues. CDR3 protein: CASSITPMTEQFF. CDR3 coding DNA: TGTGCCAGCAGCATTACCCCTATGACGGAGCAGTTCTTC. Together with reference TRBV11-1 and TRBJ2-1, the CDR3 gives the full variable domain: EAEVAQSPRYKITEKSQAVAFWCDPISGHATLYWYRQILGQGPELLVQFQDESVVDDSQLPKDRFSAERLKGVDSTLKIQPAELGDSAMYLCASSITPMTEQFFGPGTRLTVL.

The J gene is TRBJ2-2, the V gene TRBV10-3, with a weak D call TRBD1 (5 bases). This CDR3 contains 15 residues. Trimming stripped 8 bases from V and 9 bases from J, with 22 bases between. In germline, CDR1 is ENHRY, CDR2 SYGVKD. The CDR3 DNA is TGTGCCATCTTTAAATATTCCCAAAGGGGCTGGGAGCTGTTTTTT. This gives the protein CAIFKYSQRGWELFF.

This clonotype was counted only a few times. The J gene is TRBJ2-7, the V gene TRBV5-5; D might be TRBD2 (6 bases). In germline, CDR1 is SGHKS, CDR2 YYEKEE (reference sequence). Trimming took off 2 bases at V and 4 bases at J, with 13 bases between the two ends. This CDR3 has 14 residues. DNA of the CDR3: TGTGCCAGCAGCTTCCGGAAAGGGAGGTACGAGCAGTACTTC. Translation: CASSFRKGRYEQYF. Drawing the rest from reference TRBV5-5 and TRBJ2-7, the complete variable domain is DAGVTQSPTHLIKTRGQQVTLRCSPISGHKSVSWYQQVLGQGPQFIFQYYEKEERGRGNFPDRFSARQFPNYSSELNVNALLLGDSALYLCASSFRKGRYEQYFGPGTRLTVT.

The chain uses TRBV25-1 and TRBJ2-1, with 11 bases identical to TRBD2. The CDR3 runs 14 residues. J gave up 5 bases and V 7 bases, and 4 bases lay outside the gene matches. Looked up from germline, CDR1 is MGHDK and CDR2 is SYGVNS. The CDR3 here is CASNLAGGDNEQFF. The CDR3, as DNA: TGTGCCAGCAATTTAGCGGGAGGGGACAATGAGCAGTTCTTC.

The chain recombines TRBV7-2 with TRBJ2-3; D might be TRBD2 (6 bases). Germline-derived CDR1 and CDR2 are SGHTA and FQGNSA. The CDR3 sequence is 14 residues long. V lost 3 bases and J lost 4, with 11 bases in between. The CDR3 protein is CASSFGGPPDTQYF. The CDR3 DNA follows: TGTGCCAGCAGCTTCGGGGGACCGCCAGATACGCAGTATTTT.

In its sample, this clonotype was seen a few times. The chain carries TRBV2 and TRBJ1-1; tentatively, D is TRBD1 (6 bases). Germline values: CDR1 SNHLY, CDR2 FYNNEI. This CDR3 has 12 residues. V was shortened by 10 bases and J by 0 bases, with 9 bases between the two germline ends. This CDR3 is CAKDSMNTEAFF. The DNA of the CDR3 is TGTGCCAAGGACAGTATGAACACTGAAGCTTTCTTT.

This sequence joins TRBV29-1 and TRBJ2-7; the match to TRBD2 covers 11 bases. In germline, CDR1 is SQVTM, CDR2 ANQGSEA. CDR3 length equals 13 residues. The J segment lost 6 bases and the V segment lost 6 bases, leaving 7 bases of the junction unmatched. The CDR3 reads CSVRLAGLPEQYF. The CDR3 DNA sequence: TGCAGCGTGCGACTAGCGGGGTTGCCCGAGCAGTACTTC.